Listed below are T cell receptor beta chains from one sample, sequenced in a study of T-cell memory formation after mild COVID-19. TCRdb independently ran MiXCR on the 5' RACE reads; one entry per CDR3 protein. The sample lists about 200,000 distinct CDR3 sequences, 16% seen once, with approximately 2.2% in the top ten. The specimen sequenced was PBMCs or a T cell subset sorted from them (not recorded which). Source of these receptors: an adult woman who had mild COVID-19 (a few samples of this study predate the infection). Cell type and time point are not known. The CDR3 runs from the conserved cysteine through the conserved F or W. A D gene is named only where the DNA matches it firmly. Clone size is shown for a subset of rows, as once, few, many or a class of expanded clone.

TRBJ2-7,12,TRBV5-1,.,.,CASSMDSYEQYF,TGCGCCAGCAGCATGGACAGCTACGAGCAGTACTTC
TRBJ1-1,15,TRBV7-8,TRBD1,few,CASSPDRTGVGEAFF,TGTGCCAGCAGCCCGGACCGGACAGGGGTAGGGGAAGCTTTCTTT
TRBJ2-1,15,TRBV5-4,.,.,CASSLWDFPGNEQFF,TGTGCCAGCAGCTTGTGGGACTTCCCTGGAAATGAGCAGTTCTTC
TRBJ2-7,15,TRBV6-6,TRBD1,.,CASSYSQGGTYEQYF,TGTGCCAGCAGTTACTCGCAAGGGGGCACCTACGAGCAGTACTTC
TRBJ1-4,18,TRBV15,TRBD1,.,CATSRETGSTATNEKLFF,TGTGCCACCAGCAGAGAGACAGGGTCTACGGCCACTAATGAAAAACTGTTTTTT
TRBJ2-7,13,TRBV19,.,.,CASRFLGSYEQYF,TGTGCCAGTAGGTTTTTGGGATCCTACGAGCAGTACTTC
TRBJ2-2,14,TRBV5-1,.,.,CASSLVGRTGELFF,TGCGCCAGCAGCTTGGTTGGTCGCACCGGGGAGCTGTTTTTT
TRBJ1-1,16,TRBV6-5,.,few,CASRGGGKVMNTEAFF,TGTGCCAGCCGTGGGGGTGGAAAGGTAATGAACACTGAAGCTTTCTTT
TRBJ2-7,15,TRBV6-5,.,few,CASRRGHLLAHEQYF,TGTGCCAGCAGGCGAGGACACCTCCTCGCGCACGAGCAGTACTTC
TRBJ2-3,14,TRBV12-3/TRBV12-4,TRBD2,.,CASSSGTRSDTQYF,TGTGCCAGCAGTTCCGGGACTAGATCAGATACGCAGTATTTT
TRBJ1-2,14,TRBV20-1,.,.,CSAGGRATNYGYTF,TGCAGTGCTGGGGGGCGCGCGACTAACTATGGCTACACCTTC
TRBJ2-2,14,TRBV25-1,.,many,CASSGPHWTGELFF,TGTGCCAGCAGTGGCCCCCATTGGACCGGGGAGCTGTTTTTT
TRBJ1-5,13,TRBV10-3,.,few,CAIRTDGNQPQHF,TGTGCCATCAGGACTGACGGAAATCAGCCCCAGCATTTT
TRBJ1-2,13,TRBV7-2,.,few,CASSIRQNYGYTF,TGTGCCAGCAGCATACGACAGAACTATGGCTACACCTTC
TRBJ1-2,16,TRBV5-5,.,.,CASSPRPQRGDYGYTF,TGTGCCAGCAGCCCACGACCCCAGAGAGGGGACTATGGCTACACCTTC
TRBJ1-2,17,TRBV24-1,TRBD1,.,CATSDPNQMDRANGYTF,TGTGCCACCAGTGATCCCAACCAGATGGACAGGGCCAACGGCTACACCTTC
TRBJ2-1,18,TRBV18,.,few,CASSPPRRDGLLRNEQFF,TGTGCCAGCTCACCACCGAGGCGAGATGGGCTACTAAGAAATGAGCAGTTCTTC
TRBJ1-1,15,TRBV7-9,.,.,CASSLMGGAGAEAFF,TGTGCCAGCAGCTTAATGGGAGGGGCGGGGGCTGAAGCTTTCTTT
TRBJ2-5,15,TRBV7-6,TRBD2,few,CASSSGLARRETQYF,TGTGCCAGCAGCTCCGGACTAGCTCGGCGAGAGACCCAGTACTTC
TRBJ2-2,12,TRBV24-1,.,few,CATTPGTGELFF,TGTGCCACCACTCCGGGGACCGGGGAGCTGTTTTTT
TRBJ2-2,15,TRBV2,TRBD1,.,CATADPGGEHGELFF,TGTGCCACCGCAGACCCAGGGGGCGAACACGGGGAGCTGTTTTTT
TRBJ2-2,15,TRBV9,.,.,CASSVGIVGTGELFF,TGTGCCAGCAGCGTAGGCATAGTAGGCACCGGGGAGCTGTTTTTT
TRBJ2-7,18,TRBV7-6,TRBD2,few,CASSPRASGGQNAYEQYF,TGTGCCAGCAGCCCCCGAGCCAGCGGGGGGCAGAACGCCTACGAGCAGTACTTC
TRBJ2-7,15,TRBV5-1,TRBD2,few,CASSLGGSGSSEQYF,TGCGCCAGCAGCTTGGGTGGTAGCGGGAGCTCCGAGCAGTACTTC
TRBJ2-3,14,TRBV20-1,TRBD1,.,CSAQGTGGADTQYF,TGCAGTGCTCAAGGGACAGGGGGCGCAGATACGCAGTATTTT
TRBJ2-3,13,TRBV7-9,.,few,CASSLMGLDTQYF,TGTGCCAGCAGCCTCATGGGGTTGGATACGCAGTATTTT
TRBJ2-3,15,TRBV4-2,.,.,CASSQLVSSTDTQYF,TGTGCCAGCAGCCAGCTAGTGTCGAGCACAGATACGCAGTATTTT
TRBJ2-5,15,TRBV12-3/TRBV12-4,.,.,CASTTSGSVAETQYF,TGTGCCAGCACCACCTCGGGGAGCGTGGCAGAGACCCAGTACTTC
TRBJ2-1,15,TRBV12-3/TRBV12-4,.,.,CASSPTQRSRNEQFF,TGTGCCAGCAGCCCGACCCAGAGATCTAGGAATGAGCAGTTCTTC
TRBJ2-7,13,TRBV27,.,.,CASGGTRTGEQYF,TGTGCCAGCGGGGGGACCCGAACGGGGGAGCAGTACTTC